This TCR beta chain was recovered during a study of regulatory T cells in long-lasting Graves disease (dated by TCRdb to about 2021). In the study overall: Persistent Graves' disease meant more than 5 years of antithyroid drug treatment with TSH receptor autoantibodies that stayed positive. Persistent Graves' disease patients were compared with newly diagnosed Graves' disease patients by peripheral blood TCR sequencing and RNA sequencing. The study took place in China and was registered as a clinical trial. A total of about 35 samples underwent TCR sequencing, from about 13 patients with persistent Graves' disease and approximately 20 patients with newly diagnosed Graves' disease. On average, persistent Graves' disease patients in the clinical cohort had been on antithyroid drugs for around ten years. General findings and caveats noted by the study authors: Compared with newly diagnosed patients, patients with persistent Graves' disease had lower TCR Shannon entropy and fewer highly expanded clones, which suggests clonal expansion. Sequencing and analysis were restricted to the TCR beta chain. Patients with persistent disease shared more public clonotypes (approximately 2,500) than newly diagnosed patients did (approximately 970). The authors noted that the small sample size was a limitation that may lower accuracy. The study examined only peripheral blood because the primary lesion, thyroid tissue, could not be accessed. TRBV28, TRBJ1-2 and TRBJ2-5 were preferentially used in persistent disease, while TRBV20-1 and TRBJ2-1 were favored in newly diagnosed disease.

The library relied on multiplex PCR. Sequencing used an Illumina HiSeq 4000. To build TCR beta libraries, CDR3 regions were amplified by Arm-PCR using iRepertoire HTBI primers. PCR products were gel purified before sequencing. The authors' pipeline ran thus. Across samples, some 62 TRBV and roughly 15 TRBJ segments were identified and used for gene usage analysis of CDR3 amino acid clonotypes. COPE and FqMerger were used to merge the filtered high-quality paired reads into contigs. BLAST was used to align contigs to the IMGT TRBV, TRBD and TRBJ reference genes, and CDR3 was defined following IMGT. Highly expanded clones were defined as clonotypes with a frequency above 0.1%. Shannon entropy served as the measure of repertoire diversity, while the Gini coefficient captured V-J evenness. Public clonotypes were defined as clonotypes shared by more than one individual. The public reads were reprocessed in TCRdb via fastp at Q25 and MiXCR, keeping in-frame beta chains. Each CDR3 protein appears once, grouped with its most common genes and DNA. In this record, the V and J calls reflect TCRdb's handling and not the investigators' own analysis. Recorded for this sample are 700,000 or so distinct CDR3 sequences; about 32% of them occurred a single time. Around 40% of the sample is in the top ten clones.

The CDR3 runs 16 amino acids, cysteine and phenylalanine included. The only DNA kept is the CDR3, 48 bases in frame from the first base. V is pruned by 5 bases and J by 2 bases, leaving 11 bases of the junction without a gene match. On this clonotype: No cognate antigen has been identified for it. No base quality values were provided; no much bigger clone lies one nucleotide off.

Sample time point, as interpreted from the label and publication: persistent/refractory GD, antithyroid drugs over 5 years with positive TRAb. RNA was extracted from PBMCs in TRIzol for both TCR sequencing and RNA sequencing. Graves' disease was diagnosed according to American Thyroid Association guidelines. Patients were recruited from an endocrinology department in Xi'an, China. Each patient gave approximately 9 milliliters of peripheral blood, collected in an EDTA anticoagulant tube. Ficoll Paque Plus density gradient separation was used to isolate PBMCs, and no further T cell sorting was done. An Agilent 2100 Bioanalyzer and agarose gel were used to assess RNA quality, and a NanoDrop 2000 was used to measure RNA concentration.

The sample in question was peripheral blood mononuclear cells (PBMCs), obtained when the disease was refractory, from a patient treated with antithyroid drugs. The TCR originated in a female donor with Graves disease. The rearranged segments are TRBV12-3 or TRBV12-4 and TRBJ1-1, with 7 bases aligning to TRBD1. CDR3 reads: CASSPQGGGGNTEAFF. The DNA sequence reads TGTGCCAGCAGTCCCCAGGGGGGGGGTGGCAACACTGAAGCTTTCTTT.